This T cell receptor beta chain emerged from a study of Graves' ophthalmopathy and Graves' hyperthyroidism. Other autoimmune diseases, uncontrolled infections, pregnancy and lactation each led to patient exclusion. The diagnostic workup employed clinical symptoms, serum thyroxine, TRAb, thyroid ultrasound and orbital computed tomography. Amplified TCR beta CDR3 regions were obtained using RNA transcripts as template. RT-PCR in the first round used HTBI primers; a second-round multiplex PCR followed. TCRdb fed the multiplex PCR reads into MiXCR, producing one record per CDR3 protein. This table holds about 230,000 distinct CDR3 sequences, 45% found once. Germline lookup yields CDR1 ENHRY and CDR2 SYGVKD. The V gene lost 5 bases and the J gene lost 0 bases, with 10 bases spanning the gap. The length of the CDR3 is 15 residues.

J is TRBJ2-2 and V is TRBV10-3; perhaps TRBD2 as D (5 bases). This TCR was recovered from an adult man with Graves' ophthalmopathy. Specimen: peripheral blood. CDR3 sequence: CAISSGPPNTGELFF. The CDR3 DNA reads TGTGCCATCAGTAGCGGACCCCCGAACACCGGGGAGCTGTTTTTT.